A single sample is the source of the 28 T cell receptor beta chains below, sequenced in a study of shared clonotypes between healthy human individuals. The assay was immunoSEQ multiplex PCR, and TCRdb's table has in-frame clones only and misses some. The sample consists of about 480,000 clones, 75% to 80% of them appearing once. The sequenced sample was PBMCs. Every receptor here comes from a woman between 35 and 50 years old in good health. Some clones in this sample may be carry-over from other donors' samples.

This chain uses TRBV5-6 with TRBJ2-4, with 9 bases fitting TRBD1. The CDR3 is made up of 14 amino acids. Germline CDR1 is SGHDT and CDR2 is YYEEEE. V shed 4 bases and J 6 bases; nucleotides not matched to a gene: 5. In DNA, the CDR3 is TGTGCCAGCAGCGGGGCGGGACAGGGAAACATTCAGTACTTC. It encodes CASSGAGQGNIQYF.

This chain's CDR3 is CAITPTSETYNEQFF. CDR3 bases: TGTGCCATCACCCCCACTAGCGAGACTTACAATGAGCAGTTCTTC. This chain connects TRBV10-3 to TRBJ2-1; 7 bases line up with TRBD2. The V gene end was trimmed by 7 bases and the J gene end by 4 bases; junction bases not matched to a gene: 10. This CDR3 comprises 15 residues. Germline CDR1 is ENHRY and CDR2 is SYGVKD.

A single count supports this clone. The chain joins TRBV7-9 to TRBJ2-1, with 11 bases that match TRBD2. Germline loops: CDR1 SEHNR, CDR2 FQNEAQ (reference sequence). The CDR3 extends over 15 amino acids. V trimming: 5 bases; J trimming: 3 bases; junction bases outside the gene matches: 3. CDR3 residues: CASSPTSGNYNEQFF. In DNA form, the CDR3 reads TGTGCCAGCAGCCCGACTAGCGGGAACTACAATGAGCAGTTCTTC.

J is TRBJ2-1 and V is TRBV2; the match to TRBD2 covers 14 bases. Trimming removed 8 bases from V and 9 bases from J; junction bases left unmatched: 3. The CDR3 consists of 13 residues. Germline assignment: CDR1 SNHLY and CDR2 FYNNEI. The CDR3: CASWGLAGAEQFF. CDR3 nucleotide sequence: TGTGCCAGCTGGGGACTAGCGGGAGCTGAGCAGTTCTTC. Based on the CDR3 plus reference TRBV2 and TRBJ2-1, the full variable domain is EPEVTQTPSHQVTQMGQEVILRCVPISNHLYFYWYRQILGQKVEFLVSFYNNEISEKSEIFDDQFSVERPDGSNFTLKIRSTKLEDSAMYFCASWGLAGAEQFFGPGTRLTVL.

J is TRBJ1-4 and V is TRBV5-1; 8 bases map to TRBD1. The CDR3 is made up of 15 amino acids. Germline V gene lookup returns CDR1 SGHRS and CDR2 YFSETQ. V shed 4 bases and J 8 bases; nucleotides not matched to a gene: 10. CDR3 sequence reads: CASSVGQGRGEKLFF. CDR3 bases: TGCGCCAGCAGCGTCGGACAGGGCCGGGGCGAAAAACTGTTTTTT.

This clone has at least ten counts. This CDR3 is also generated by other DNA sequences in the sample. J is TRBJ1-1 and V is TRBV5-1, with a possible D match to TRBD1 (6 bases). Trimming took 1 base from V and 5 from J, leaving 9 bases between them. Germline CDR1 is SGHRS and CDR2 is YFSETQ. The length of the CDR3 is 13 residues. The CDR3 here is CASSLRGGTEAFF. Written as DNA, the CDR3 is TGCGCCAGCAGCTTGAGGGGGGGAACTGAAGCTTTCTTT.

CDR3 residues: CASSLAPAGIREQYF. CDR3 sequence (DNA): TGTGCCAGCAGCTTGGCTCCCGCGGGGATCCGCGAGCAGTACTTC. The rearrangement uses TRBV5-6 and TRBJ2-7; TRBD2 might be the D (6 bases). Germline V gives CDR1 SGHDT, CDR2 YYEEEE. CDR3 length: 15 amino acids. V shed 0 bases and J shed 6 bases, with 16 bases lying between them.

This sequence joins TRBV2 and TRBJ1-4; a weak D match, TRBD1 (5 bases). Trimming pared 7 bases from V and 8 bases from J, leaving 11 bases between. The CDR3 runs to 12 residues. CDR1 and CDR2 from the germline V gene are SNHLY and FYNNEI. CDR3 in DNA: TGTGCCAGCACTCGGGACGGAGAAAAACTGTTTTTT. Amino acids: CASTRDGEKLFF.

This chain connects TRBV18 to TRBJ2-7; D not resolved. The germline V and J ends were trimmed by 2 bases and 6 bases, with 5 bases remaining between them. Germline lookup yields CDR1 KGHSH and CDR2 LQKENI. The CDR3 spans 11 residues. The CDR3, as DNA: TGTGCCAGCTCACCAGGGATCGAGCAGTACTTC. It encodes CASSPGIEQYF. The variable domain in full, with the rest retrieved from reference TRBV18 and TRBJ2-7, is NAGVMQNPRHLVRRRGQEARLRCSPMKGHSHVYWYRQLPEEGLKFMVYLQKENIIDESGMPKERFSAEFPKEGPSILRIQQVVRGDSAAYFCASSPGIEQYFGPGTRLTVT.

The CDR3 bases are TGTGCCAGCAGCTTCACTCGGTACTCCTACAATGAGCAGTTCTTC. It translates to CASSFTRYSYNEQFF. This chain joins TRBV5-4 and TRBJ2-1; D remains unclear. The CDR3 is made up of 15 amino acids. V was trimmed by 2 bases and J by 0 bases, leaving 9 bases between them. The germline CDR1 and CDR2 sequences are SGHNT and YYREEE (reference sequence).

V usage is TRBV11-1 and J usage is TRBJ1-6, with 9 bases aligning to TRBD1. Per the germline V gene, CDR1 is SGHAT and CDR2 is FQDESV (reference sequence). The CDR3 consists of 15 residues. The junction had 9 bases not matched to a gene; V was cut back by 5 bases and J by 10 bases. The CDR3, as DNA: TGTGCCAGCAGCACAGACCCGGGACAGGGCTCACCCCTCCACTTT. It codes for CASSTDPGQGSPLHF.

The V call is TRBV5-1, the J call TRBJ1-3; weak D call: TRBD1 (6 bases). The CDR3 consists of 15 residues. Trimming pared 1 base from V and 2 bases from J, leaving 10 bases between. The germline CDR1 and CDR2 sequences are SGHRS and YFSETQ. The CDR3 loop is CASSLRGNTGNTIYF. The CDR3 DNA sequence: TGCGCCAGCAGCTTGAGGGGGAACACTGGAAACACCATATATTTT.

A remark on this clone: A much larger clone is a single base away; this may be a read error. The chain carries TRBV27 and TRBJ1-2, with D possibly TRBD1 on 5 matching bases. This CDR3 comprises 16 residues. The germline CDR1 and CDR2 sequences are MNHEY and SMNVEV (reference sequence). CDR3 sequence reads: CASSLWGEGRRYGHTF. The CDR3 region has the DNA TGTGCCAGCAGTTTATGGGGGGAGGGGCGGAGATATGGCCACACCTTC.

This chain connects TRBV5-1 to TRBJ2-6; TRBD1 aligns across 10 bases. V trimming: 1 base; J trimming: 2 bases; junction bases outside the gene matches: 6. The CDR3 is 18 residues long. Germline CDR1 is SGHRS and CDR2 is YFSETQ. In DNA, the CDR3 is TGCGCCAGCAGCTTGTCGGCCGGGACAGGGGCTGGGGCCAACGTCCTGACTTTC. Translated, it gives CASSLSAGTGAGANVLTF.

The J gene is TRBJ2-1, the V gene TRBV6-1; D call uncertain. The V end was cut by 4 bases, the J end by 3 bases, with 7 bases between. This CDR3 comprises 13 residues. In germline, CDR1 is MNHNS, CDR2 SASEGT. The CDR3 DNA sequence: TGTGCCAGCAGTGGGGCTATCTACAATGAGCAGTTCTTC. The encoded protein is CASSGAIYNEQFF.

The chain uses TRBV5-1 and TRBJ1-1, with 9 bases identical to TRBD1. CDR1 and CDR2 (germline): SGHRS, YFSETQ. The V and J ends lost 6 bases and 4 bases, in that order; junction bases with no gene match: 7. The CDR3 sequence is 14 residues long. The CDR3 DNA reads TGCGCCAGCACTGGACAGGGGAGGGGCACTGAAGCTTTCTTT. Its protein product is CASTGQGRGTEAFF. Filled out from reference TRBV5-1 and TRBJ1-1, the complete variable domain reads KAGVTQTPRYLIKTRGQQVTLSCSPISGHRSVSWYQQTPGQGLQFLFEYFSETQRNKGNFPGRFSGRQFSNSRSEMNVSTLELGDSALYLCASTGQGRGTEAFFGQGTRLTVV.

This clone was seen many times. The junction does not match germline at one end; this may be a read error. This chain links TRBV6-9 with TRBJ1-1; D is undetermined. The germline V gene encodes CDR1 MNHGY and CDR2 SVAAGI. The CDR3 runs to 11 residues. For the CDR3, the DNA is TGTGCCAGCCACCGCCGTGACGAAGATTTCTTT. This encodes CASHRRDEDFF.

V and J are TRBV4-2 and TRBJ1-1, with D possibly matching TRBD1 (5 bases). This CDR3 is 17 amino acids long. Trimming removed 0 bases at V and 1 base at J, with 15 bases between. Germline CDR1 and CDR2: LGHNA and YNFKEQ. The CDR3 spells CASSQDYAGGKNTEAFF. DNA for the CDR3: TGTGCCAGCAGCCAAGATTATGCCGGGGGAAAGAACACTGAAGCTTTCTTT.

The chain is built from TRBV9 and TRBJ2-3, with TRBD1 identical over 9 bases. This CDR3 is built from 16 residues. V shed 2 bases, J shed 3 bases, and the junction held 7 bases outside the gene matches. Germline V CDR1 and CDR2: SGDLS, YYNGEE. CDR3 in DNA: TGTGCCAGCAGCGTTGAAGGGACAGGGTTGACAGATACGCAGTATTTT. This translates into CASSVEGTGLTDTQYF.

This chain links TRBV5-1 with TRBJ2-7; no clear D. V was clipped by 1 base and J by 2 bases, with 10 bases between them. CDR1 SGHRS and CDR2 YFSETQ come from the germline V gene. The CDR3 consists of 14 residues. CDR3 protein: CASSLFGNAYEQYF. CDR3 bases: TGCGCCAGCAGCTTGTTCGGAAACGCCTACGAGCAGTACTTC.

This clone was picked up a small number of times. This chain connects TRBV5-1 to TRBJ2-1, with D possibly called TRBD1 or TRBD2 (5 bases each). Between the trimmed V and J ends, which lost 4 bases and 4 bases, there was a span of 18 bases. The CDR3 length is 16 residues. The germline CDR1 and CDR2 sequences are SGHRS and YFSETQ. CDR3 in DNA: TGCGCCAGCAGCCTTAACCTGGGACCAACGTACAATGAGCAGTTCTTC. Translated: CASSLNLGPTYNEQFF.

The chain combines TRBV27 with TRBJ2-5; 13 bases are shared with TRBD2. Germline lookup yields CDR1 MNHEY and CDR2 SMNVEV (reference sequence). The CDR3 loop spans 19 amino acids. V lost 5 bases, J lost 2 bases, and 14 bases stayed unmatched. The CDR3 region is CASSRRLAGGPTPQETQYF. The CDR3 bases are TGTGCCAGCAGTCGTCGACTAGCGGGAGGACCTACCCCACAAGAGACCCAGTACTTC.

V and J are TRBV28 and TRBJ1-1; maybe TRBD1 (6 bases). In germline, CDR1 is MDHEN, CDR2 SYDVKM. Trimming pared 6 bases from V and 3 bases from J, leaving 20 bases between. This CDR3 is 16 amino acids long. The CDR3 region is CASSPSPGAEDTEAFF. The CDR3 DNA reads as TGTGCCAGCAGCCCAAGTCCGGGGGCGGAGGACACTGAAGCTTTCTTT.

Ten or more counts support this clone. The chain combines TRBV7-3 with TRBJ2-1; D may be TRBD2 (6 bases). V was shortened by 5 bases and J by 4 bases, with 12 bases between the two germline ends. This CDR3 comprises 14 residues. Germline CDR1 and CDR2: SGHTA and FQGTGA. The CDR3 sequence is CASSPTREYNEQFF. CDR3 coding DNA: TGTGCCAGCAGCCCCACCCGGGAGTACAATGAGCAGTTCTTC. The full variable domain, rest sourced from reference TRBV7-3 and TRBJ2-1, is GAGVSQTPSNKVTEKGKYVELRCDPISGHTALYWYRQSLGQGPEFLIYFQGTGAADDSGLPNDRFFAVRPEGSVSTLKIQRTERGDSAVYLCASSPTREYNEQFFGPGTRLTVL.

The gene calls are TRBV4-3 and TRBJ2-5; a weak D match, TRBD2 (5 bases). The CDR3 consists of 16 residues. Trimming took off 0 bases at V and 5 bases at J, with 16 bases between the two ends. Germline-derived CDR1 and CDR2 are LGHNA and YSLEER. The CDR3 is CASSQDRTRVRETQYF. The CDR3 nucleotides read TGCGCCAGCAGCCAAGACCGCACTAGGGTGAGGGAGACCCAGTACTTC.

The chain carries TRBV18 and TRBJ2-1; D might be TRBD2 (6 bases). Germline CDR1 is KGHSH and CDR2 is LQKENI. The CDR3 totals 14 residues. The germline V and J ends were trimmed by 0 bases and 6 bases, with 9 bases remaining between them. CDR3 DNA: TGTGCCAGCTCACCACCGTTCGGGAGCAATGAGCAGTTCTTC. Its translation is CASSPPFGSNEQFF.

This chain connects TRBV5-1 to TRBJ2-3, with 7 nucleotides matching TRBD2. The CDR3 runs to 15 residues. CDR1 and CDR2 (germline): SGHRS, YFSETQ. With 0 bases clipped from V and 3 bases from J, the junction kept 4 bases outside the gene matches. CDR3 loop: CASSLAAGMTDTQYF. CDR3 nucleotide sequence: TGCGCCAGCAGCTTGGCAGCGGGGATGACAGATACGCAGTATTTT.

The V and J genes are TRBV7-2 and TRBJ2-1, with 9 positions matching TRBD2. The junction had 7 bases not matched to a gene; V was cut back by 1 base and J by 6 bases. There are 16 residues in the CDR3. The germline gives CDR1 SGHTA, CDR2 FQGNSA. CDR3 sequence: CASSLGGGRAFNEQFF. CDR3 DNA sequence: TGTGCCAGCAGCTTAGGGGGCGGGAGGGCCTTCAATGAGCAGTTCTTC.